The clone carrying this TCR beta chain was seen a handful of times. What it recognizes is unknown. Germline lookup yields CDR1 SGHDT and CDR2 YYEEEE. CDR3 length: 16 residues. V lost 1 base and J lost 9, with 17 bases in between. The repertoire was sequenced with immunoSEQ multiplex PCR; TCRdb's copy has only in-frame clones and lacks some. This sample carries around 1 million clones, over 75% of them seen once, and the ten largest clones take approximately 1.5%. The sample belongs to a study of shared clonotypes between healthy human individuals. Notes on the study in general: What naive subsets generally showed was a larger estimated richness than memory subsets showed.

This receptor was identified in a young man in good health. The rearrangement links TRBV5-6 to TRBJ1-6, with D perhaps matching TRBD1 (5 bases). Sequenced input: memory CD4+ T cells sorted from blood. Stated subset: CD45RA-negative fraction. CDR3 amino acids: CASSLTGGIAGSPLHF. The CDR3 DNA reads TGTGCCAGCAGCTTGACAGGAGGGATCGCGGGTTCACCCCTCCACTTT.